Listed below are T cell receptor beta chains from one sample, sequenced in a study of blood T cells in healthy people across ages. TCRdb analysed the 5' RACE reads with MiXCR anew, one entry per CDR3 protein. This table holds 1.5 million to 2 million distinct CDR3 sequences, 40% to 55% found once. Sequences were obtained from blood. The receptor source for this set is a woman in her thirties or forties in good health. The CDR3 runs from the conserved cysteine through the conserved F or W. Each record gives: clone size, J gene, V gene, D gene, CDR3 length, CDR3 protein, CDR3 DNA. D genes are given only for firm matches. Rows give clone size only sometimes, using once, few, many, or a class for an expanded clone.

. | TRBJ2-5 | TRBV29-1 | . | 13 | CSVVRDLGETQYF | TGCAGCGTTGTTAGGGATTTGGGGGAGACCCAGTACTTC
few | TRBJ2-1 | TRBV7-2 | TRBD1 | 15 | CASSSWDRIDNEQFF | TGTGCCAGCAGCTCCTGGGACAGAATAGATAATGAGCAGTTCTTC
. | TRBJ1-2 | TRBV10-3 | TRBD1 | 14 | CAISEPGQGFGYTF | TGTGCCATCAGTGAACCGGGACAGGGGTTTGGCTACACCTTC
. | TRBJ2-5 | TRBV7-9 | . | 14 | CASSLAGRVETQYF | TGTGCCAGCAGCTTAGCGGGCAGGGTGGAGACCCAGTACTTC
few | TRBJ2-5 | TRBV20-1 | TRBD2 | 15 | CSARTSGGPTGTQYF | TGCAGTGCGCGGACTAGCGGGGGGCCAACGGGGACCCAGTACTTC
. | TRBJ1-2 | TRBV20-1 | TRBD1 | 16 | CSARVDRGLTNYGYTF | TGCAGTGCTAGAGTTGACAGGGGGCTCACTAACTATGGCTACACCTTC
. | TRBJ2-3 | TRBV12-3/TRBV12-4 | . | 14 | CASSVYRGGDTQYF | TGTGCCAGCAGTGTCTACAGGGGAGGGGATACGCAGTATTTT
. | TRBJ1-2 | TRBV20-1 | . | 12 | CSARVGGDGYTF | TGCAGTGCTAGAGTTGGAGGGGATGGCTACACCTTC
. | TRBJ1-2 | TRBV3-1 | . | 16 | CASSQQLGAGDHGYTF | TGTGCCAGCAGCCAGCAACTCGGGGCAGGGGATCATGGCTACACCTTC
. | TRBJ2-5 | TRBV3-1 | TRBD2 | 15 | CASSQGRGLGKTQYF | TGTGCCAGCAGCCAAGGGCGGGGGTTAGGAAAGACCCAGTACTTC
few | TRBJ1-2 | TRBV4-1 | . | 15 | CASSQALGPGRGYTF | TGCGCCAGCAGCCAAGCACTGGGACCCGGGCGTGGCTACACCTTC
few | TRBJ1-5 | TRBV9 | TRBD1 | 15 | CASSVGGGLNQPQHF | TGTGCCAGCAGCGTAGGAGGGGGCCTCAATCAGCCCCAGCATTTT
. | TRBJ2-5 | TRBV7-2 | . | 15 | CASSLGSVIQETQYF | TGTGCCAGCAGCTTAGGTTCAGTGATACAAGAGACCCAGTACTTC
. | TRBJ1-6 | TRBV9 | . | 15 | CASSVGFGLESPLHF | TGTGCCAGCAGCGTAGGATTTGGGCTTGAGTCACCCCTCCACTTT
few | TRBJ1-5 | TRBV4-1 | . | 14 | CASSQDNTRQPQHF | TGCGCCAGCAGCCAAGATAACACGCGCCAGCCCCAGCATTTT
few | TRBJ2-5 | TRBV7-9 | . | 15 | CASSPGPPYQETQYF | TGTGCCAGCAGCCCCGGACCCCCGTACCAAGAGACCCAGTACTTC
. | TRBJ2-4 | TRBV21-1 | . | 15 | CASSKRPAVQNIQYF | TGTGCCAGCAGCAAAAGGCCAGCGGTACAAAACATTCAGTACTTC
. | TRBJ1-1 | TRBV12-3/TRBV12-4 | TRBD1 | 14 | CASSRQGGLTEAFF | TGTGCCAGCAGCCGACAGGGAGGGTTGACTGAAGCTTTCTTT
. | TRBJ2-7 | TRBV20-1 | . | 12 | CSASDRLYEQYF | TGCAGTGCTAGTGACCGCCTCTACGAGCAGTACTTC
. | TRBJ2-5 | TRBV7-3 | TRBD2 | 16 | CASSPTSGGNQETQYF | TGTGCCAGCAGCCCAACTAGCGGGGGCAACCAAGAGACCCAGTACTTC
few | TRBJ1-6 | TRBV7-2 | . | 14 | CASRPGPLGSPLHF | TGTGCCAGCAGACCGGGACCGCTGGGCTCACCCCTCCACTTT
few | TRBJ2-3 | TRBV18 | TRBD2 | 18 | CASSPNGLAGSSTDTQYF | TGTGCCAGCTCACCCAACGGACTAGCGGGGTCTAGCACAGATACGCAGTATTTT
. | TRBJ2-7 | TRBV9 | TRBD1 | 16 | CASSVDVGTGEGEQYF | TGTGCCAGCAGCGTAGATGTGGGGACAGGAGAGGGAGAGCAGTACTTC
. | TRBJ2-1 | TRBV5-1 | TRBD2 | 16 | CASSNDPAGKNNEQFF | TGCGCCAGCAGCAACGACCCAGCGGGGAAAAACAATGAGCAGTTCTTC
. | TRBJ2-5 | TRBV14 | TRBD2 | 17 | CASSQTSGGVYQETQYF | TGTGCCAGCAGCCAGACTAGCGGGGGTGTGTACCAAGAGACCCAGTACTTC
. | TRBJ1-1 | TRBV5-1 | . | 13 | CASSPRQNTEAFF | TGTGCCAGCAGCCCACGGCAGAACACTGAAGCTTTCTTT
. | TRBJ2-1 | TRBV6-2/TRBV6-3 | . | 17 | CASSSRLESDTYNEQFF | TGTGCCAGCAGCTCGCGACTAGAATCCGATACGTACAATGAGCAGTTCTTC
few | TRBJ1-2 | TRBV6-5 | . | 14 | CASSYTTGSYGYTF | TGTGCCAGCAGCTACACAACAGGGTCCTATGGCTACACCTTC